This note documents a single T cell receptor (beta chain) sequence. Antigen specificity is unknown. Profiled with immunoSEQ multiplex PCR; TCRdb holds only in-frame clones, not every one. The sample lists some 2,500,000 clones, around 93% occurring once. The source of the sample is a study of shared clonotypes between healthy human individuals. General observations from the study: As a rule, naive subsets had a larger estimated richness than memory subsets.

The V gene's germline CDR1 is SGHVS and CDR2 FNYEAQ. After removal of 9 bases from V and 5 bases from J, the junction contained 4 bases not matched to a gene. This CDR3 is 13 amino acids long. The chain couples TRBV7-6 to TRBJ2-1; TRBD2 aligns across 10 bases. The origin of this receptor is a man between 18 and 29 years old in good health. Some clones in this sample may be carry-over from other donors' samples. The sequenced sample consisted of naive CD4+ T cells from PBMCs. The subset was: CD45RA+ positively selected. CDR3 coding DNA: TGTGCCAGTCTAGCGGGAGTCAACAATGAGCAGTTCTTC. Residues: CASLAGVNNEQFF.